These T cell receptor beta chains were read from a single sample in a study of siplizumab effects on memory and regulatory T cells. Only in-frame clones appear in the TCRdb table, and some are missing; sequencing was by immunoSEQ multiplex PCR. Of fewer than 100,000 clones in the sample, approximately 93% are singletons; the top ten hold roughly 0.3%. The material sequenced was non-Treg CD4+ T cells sorted from blood. The receptors were gathered from a human donor in good health. Both conserved end residues are trimmed from each CDR3. Size values are once, few and many counts, or a class for expanded clones, and some rows have none.

CDR3 protein: AWSVRLPVNYGYT
V gene: TRBV30
clone size: -

CDR3 protein: ASSLEGYSGNTIY
V gene: TRBV5-1
clone size: -

CDR3 protein: ASSPAGLAQSTGELF
V gene: TRBV7-8
clone size: -

CDR3 protein: ASSSGGRSGGYEQY
V gene: TRBV6-5
clone size: -

CDR3 protein: ASSLVGQGSGNTIY
V gene: TRBV7-6
clone size: -

CDR3 protein: ASSGRDSRGTEAF
V gene: TRBV5-1
clone size: -

CDR3 protein: ASSIGGRANRANVLT
V gene: TRBV19
clone size: -

CDR3 protein: ASSHDSGTSGRVY
V gene: TRBV5-8
clone size: -

CDR3 protein: SAREGNTIY
V gene: TRBV20-1
clone size: -

CDR3 protein: ASSQVSATGELF
V gene: TRBV7-2
clone size: -

CDR3 protein: ASSPAGAGGYT
V gene: TRBV11-2
clone size: -

CDR3 protein: ASSLGGRGTSATYRYEQY
V gene: TRBV27
clone size: -

CDR3 protein: SGGTNEKLF
V gene: TRBV20-1
clone size: -

CDR3 protein: ASSQDRTSYNEQF
V gene: TRBV4-3
clone size: -

CDR3 protein: ASSKNPAAGTDTQY
V gene: TRBV21-1
clone size: -

CDR3 protein: ASSLGGDGTEAF
V gene: TRBV11-3
clone size: -

CDR3 protein: ASSPRRPLAGEKTRTDTQY
V gene: TRBV7-6
clone size: -

CDR3 protein: ASSPRDRTDTQY
V gene: TRBV5-6
clone size: -

CDR3 protein: ASLVPVPSRADTQY
V gene: TRBV12-5
clone size: -

CDR3 protein: ASSLQGLAGAYNEQF
V gene: TRBV5-4
clone size: -

CDR3 protein: ASSQDSDTQY
V gene: TRBV4-2
clone size: -

CDR3 protein: ASSLRNYGYT
V gene: TRBV5-6
clone size: -

CDR3 protein: ASSLTGELF
V gene: TRBV13
clone size: -

CDR3 protein: AWRIAGGPKTQY
V gene: TRBV30
clone size: -

CDR3 protein: ASSDKTPYQETQY
V gene: TRBV25-1
clone size: -

CDR3 protein: ASTQDGRLNTEAF
V gene: TRBV6-6
clone size: -

CDR3 protein: ASSPTNSNQPQH
V gene: TRBV7-6
clone size: -

CDR3 protein: ASSPQARGTEAF
V gene: TRBV19
clone size: -

CDR3 protein: ASSRDSYEQY
V gene: TRBV19
clone size: -

CDR3 protein: ASSIAQGLDEQY
V gene: TRBV19
clone size: -

CDR3 protein: SATGTYGYT
V gene: TRBV20-1
clone size: -

CDR3 protein: ASSWKTSGRASADTQY
V gene: TRBV5-4
clone size: -

CDR3 protein: ASSFLPGLAGTGELF
V gene: TRBV7-9
clone size: -

CDR3 protein: ASPPGSGGASYNEQF
V gene: TRBV28
clone size: -

CDR3 protein: ASSLEGAFIADTQY
V gene: TRBV5-1
clone size: -

CDR3 protein: AWSVGGGNEKLF
V gene: TRBV30
clone size: -

CDR3 protein: ATSSLAGASTDTQY
V gene: TRBV15
clone size: -

CDR3 protein: ATSRGPLSSGNTIY
V gene: TRBV15
clone size: -

CDR3 protein: ASRRGGLANTGELF
V gene: TRBV6-4
clone size: -

CDR3 protein: ASSLGQGTYEQY
V gene: TRBV7-2
clone size: -

CDR3 protein: ASSFGGGDTGSYNEQF
V gene: TRBV11-3
clone size: -

CDR3 protein: ASSMGLGWETQY
V gene: TRBV19
clone size: -

CDR3 protein: ASSSRQDGSGNEQF
V gene: TRBV13
clone size: once